This T cell receptor (beta chain) was sequenced for a study of chemoradiotherapy in HPV16-positive cancers. Findings and caveats of the study: For HPV16-positive patients, expanding HPV-responsive T cells associated with longer recurrence-free survival.

Of note for this clone: Its antigen is unidentified.

The J segment lost 1 base and the V segment lost 6 bases, leaving 6 bases of the junction unmatched. The CDR3 spans 15 residues. Looked up from germline, CDR1 is SGHAT and CDR2 is FQNNGV. The assay was immunoSEQ multiplex PCR, and TCRdb's table has in-frame clones only and misses some. The sample yields more than 9,000 clones, over 60% seen once. This chain links TRBV11-2 with TRBJ2-5; the match to TRBD2 covers 9 bases. This sequence was found in a human donor with HPV-associated anogenital cancer. The sample was acquired from a patient who underwent chemoradiotherapy. CDR3 protein: CASSFLAGLQETQYF. DNA of the CDR3: TGTGCCAGCAGTTTCCTAGCGGGACTCCAAGAGACCCAGTACTTC.